This TCR beta chain appears in the sequencing data of a study of T cells in Graves' hyperthyroidism and ophthalmopathy. Amplification of TCR beta CDR3 regions used RNA as the template. When the TCR CDR3 underwent first-round RT-PCR, the HTBI primer set was used. MiXCR, run by TCRdb on the multiplex PCR reads, gives a single entry per CDR3 protein. The table includes more than 300,000 distinct CDR3 sequences, roughly a sixth detected once. This clonotype was found many times. Trimming left V 1 base short and J 3 bases short, with 9 bases between. Germline V gene lookup returns CDR1 SGHAT and CDR2 FQNNGV. The CDR3 is made up of 15 amino acids. Hyperthyroidism had been newly diagnosed in patients aged 18 to 65, and its duration was under 2 months.

Specimen: blood. The gene calls are TRBV11-2 and TRBJ2-2; D uncertain. This TCR was sampled from a woman in her 30s with Graves' hyperthyroidism that later progressed to Graves' ophthalmopathy. The CDR3 spells CASSLARLYTGELFF. In nucleotides, the CDR3 is TGTGCCAGCAGCTTAGCCCGGCTCTACACCGGGGAGCTGTTTTTT.